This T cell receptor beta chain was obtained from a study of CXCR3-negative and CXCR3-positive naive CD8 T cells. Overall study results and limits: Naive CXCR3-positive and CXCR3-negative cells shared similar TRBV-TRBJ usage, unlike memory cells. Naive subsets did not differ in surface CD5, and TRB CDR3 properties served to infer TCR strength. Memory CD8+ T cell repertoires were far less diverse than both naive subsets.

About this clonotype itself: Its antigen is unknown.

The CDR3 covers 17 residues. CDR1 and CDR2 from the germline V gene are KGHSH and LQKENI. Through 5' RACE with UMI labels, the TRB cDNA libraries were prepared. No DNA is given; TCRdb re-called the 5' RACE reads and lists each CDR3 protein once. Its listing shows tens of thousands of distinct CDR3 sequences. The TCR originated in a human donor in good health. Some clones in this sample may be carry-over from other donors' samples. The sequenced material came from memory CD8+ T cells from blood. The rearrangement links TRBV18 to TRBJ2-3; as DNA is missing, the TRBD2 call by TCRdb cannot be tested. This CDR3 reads CASSLTKRGGFADTQYF.